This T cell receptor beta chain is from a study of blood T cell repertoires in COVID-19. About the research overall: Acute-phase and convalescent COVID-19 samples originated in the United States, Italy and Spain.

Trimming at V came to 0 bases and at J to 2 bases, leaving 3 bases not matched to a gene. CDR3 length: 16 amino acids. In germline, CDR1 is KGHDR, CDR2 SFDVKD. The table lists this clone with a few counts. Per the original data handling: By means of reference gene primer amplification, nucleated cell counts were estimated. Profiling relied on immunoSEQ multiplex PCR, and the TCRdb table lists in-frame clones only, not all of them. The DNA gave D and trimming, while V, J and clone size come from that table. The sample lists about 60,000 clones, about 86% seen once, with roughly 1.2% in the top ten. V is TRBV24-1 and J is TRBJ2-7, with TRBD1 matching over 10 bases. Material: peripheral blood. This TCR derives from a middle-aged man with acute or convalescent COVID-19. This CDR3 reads CATSDLGDRGTYEQYF. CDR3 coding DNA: TGTGCCACCAGTGATTTGGGGGACAGGGGAACCTACGAGCAGTACTTC.